In its sample, the clone carrying this T cell receptor (beta chain) was seen many times. This sample is drawn from a study of HIV-infected patients and healthy controls. The V gene's germline CDR1 is MNHNY and CDR2 SVGAGI (reference sequence). With 4 bases clipped from V and 5 bases from J, the junction kept 4 bases outside the gene matches. This CDR3 has 13 amino acids. TCRdb re-called the 5' RACE reads with MiXCR, one entry per CDR3 protein. Of about 64,000 distinct CDR3 sequences in the sample, roughly 19% are singletons; the top ten hold over 1.1%. Sequenced: CD4+ T cells from blood. The sequence came from a human donor in good health. V usage is TRBV6-6 and J usage is TRBJ2-7; 8 bases line up with TRBD1. The CDR3 nucleotides read TGTGCCAGCAGTTCCCTGACAGGGGACGAGCAGTACTTC. Its protein product is CASSSLTGDEQYF.